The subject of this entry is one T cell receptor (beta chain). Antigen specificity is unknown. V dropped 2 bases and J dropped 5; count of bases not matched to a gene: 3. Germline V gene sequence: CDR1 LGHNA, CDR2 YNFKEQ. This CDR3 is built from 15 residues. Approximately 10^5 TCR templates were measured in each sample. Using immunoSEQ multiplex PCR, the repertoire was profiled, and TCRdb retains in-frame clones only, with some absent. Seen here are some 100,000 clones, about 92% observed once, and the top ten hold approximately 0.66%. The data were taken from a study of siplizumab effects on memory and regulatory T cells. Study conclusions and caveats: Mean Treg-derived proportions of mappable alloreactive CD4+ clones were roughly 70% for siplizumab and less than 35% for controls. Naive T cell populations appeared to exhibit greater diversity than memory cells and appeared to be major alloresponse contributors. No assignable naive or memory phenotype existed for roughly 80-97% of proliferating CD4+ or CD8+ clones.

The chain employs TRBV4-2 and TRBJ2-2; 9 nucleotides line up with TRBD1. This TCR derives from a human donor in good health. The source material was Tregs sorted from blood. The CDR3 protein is CASSQTDRGTGELFF. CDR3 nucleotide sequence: TGTGCCAGCAGCCAAACAGACAGGGGGACCGGGGAGCTGTTTTTT.